A selection of T cell receptor beta chains follows, all from one sample in a study of identical twins. TCRdb recomputed calls from the 5' RACE reads with MiXCR, one row per CDR3 protein. The sample lists some 1,700,000 distinct CDR3 sequences; about 30% were seen once. Input material: cord blood. The receptors originated from a newborn girl in good health. Both conserved end residues are part of each CDR3. Each record gives: V gene, CDR3 protein.

V gene: TRBV7-9; CDR3 protein: CASSLGTEAYEQFF
V gene: TRBV13; CDR3 protein: CASSLRAPPPYSEQYF
V gene: TRBV6-5; CDR3 protein: CASRKGRTYEQYF
V gene: TRBV2; CDR3 protein: CASRGEGQETQYF
V gene: TRBV20-1; CDR3 protein: CSAREGASYEQYF
V gene: TRBV24-1; CDR3 protein: CATSDPRAGTYNEQFF
V gene: TRBV14; CDR3 protein: CASSQLRTSRSNEQFF
V gene: TRBV4-1; CDR3 protein: CASSQDWGTGLSYGYTF
V gene: TRBV24-1; CDR3 protein: CATSGRGTSGGVLPNEQFF
V gene: TRBV3-1; CDR3 protein: CASSQEARENSPLHF
V gene: TRBV3-1; CDR3 protein: CASSRQTQNEKLFF
V gene: TRBV5-1; CDR3 protein: CASSSVGGKGTEAFF
V gene: TRBV6-5; CDR3 protein: CASSYGFSYGYTF
V gene: TRBV6-5; CDR3 protein: CASSLAPWSGSGSYEQYF
V gene: TRBV12-3/TRBV12-4; CDR3 protein: CASSTRTPNTEAFF
V gene: TRBV2; CDR3 protein: CASSITGGVTDTQYF
V gene: TRBV5-8; CDR3 protein: CASSLTGVLNTEAFF
V gene: TRBV28; CDR3 protein: CASSSVVPGLAGGKYNEQFF
V gene: TRBV5-1; CDR3 protein: CASSGLAGSSSSEQYF
V gene: TRBV18; CDR3 protein: CASSLSVAGINEQFF
V gene: TRBV7-9; CDR3 protein: CASSDSGRFADTQYF
V gene: TRBV15; CDR3 protein: CATSRDGTGAYGYTF
V gene: TRBV6-1; CDR3 protein: CASSAGQQNQPQHF
V gene: TRBV5-1; CDR3 protein: CASSSVGSDSNYGYTF
V gene: TRBV18; CDR3 protein: CASSRTRADTQYF